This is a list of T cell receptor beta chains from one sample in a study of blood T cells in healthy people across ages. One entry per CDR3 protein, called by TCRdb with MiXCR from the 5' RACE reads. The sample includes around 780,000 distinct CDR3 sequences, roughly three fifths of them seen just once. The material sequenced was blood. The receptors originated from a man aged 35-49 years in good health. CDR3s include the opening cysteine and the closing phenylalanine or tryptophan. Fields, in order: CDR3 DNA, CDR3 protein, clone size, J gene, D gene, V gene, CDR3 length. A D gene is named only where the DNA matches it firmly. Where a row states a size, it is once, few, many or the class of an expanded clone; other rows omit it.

CDR3nt: TGTGCCAGCAGCCAAGAAAGTCGCAGGGGCGAGCAGTACTTC; CDR3aa: CASSQESRRGEQYF; abundance: .; j_gene: TRBJ2-7; d_gene: .; v_gene: TRBV3-1; len: 14
CDR3nt: TGTGCCAGCAGTGGTCAAGACATCCCAGTGCGCTATGGCTACACCTTC; CDR3aa: CASSGQDIPVRYGYTF; abundance: .; j_gene: TRBJ1-2; d_gene: .; v_gene: TRBV6-1; len: 16
CDR3nt: TGTGCCAGCAGCGCCCTCCACTTT; CDR3aa: CASSALHF; abundance: few; j_gene: TRBJ1-6; d_gene: .; v_gene: TRBV21-1; len: 8
CDR3nt: TGCAGTGCTAGAGATGCGGGGGGCCCATACGAGCAGTACTTC; CDR3aa: CSARDAGGPYEQYF; abundance: .; j_gene: TRBJ2-7; d_gene: TRBD2; v_gene: TRBV20-1; len: 14
CDR3nt: TGTGCCAGCAGCGCGCAAATCCGGGGGAACCAGCCCCAGCATTTT; CDR3aa: CASSAQIRGNQPQHF; abundance: .; j_gene: TRBJ1-5; d_gene: .; v_gene: TRBV7-2; len: 15
CDR3nt: TGTGCCAGCAGGGCGCGCGGGACCATGTACGAGCAGTACTTC; CDR3aa: CASRARGTMYEQYF; abundance: .; j_gene: TRBJ2-7; d_gene: .; v_gene: TRBV27; len: 14
CDR3nt: TGTGCCAGCAGTTGGGGGGCGCGGGGGCAAGAGACCCAGTACTTC; CDR3aa: CASSWGARGQETQYF; abundance: few; j_gene: TRBJ2-5; d_gene: .; v_gene: TRBV28; len: 15
CDR3nt: TGTGCCAGCAGACCTCTGGAATGGGGGACCCAGTACTTC; CDR3aa: CASRPLEWGTQYF; abundance: few; j_gene: TRBJ2-5; d_gene: .; v_gene: TRBV6-1; len: 13
CDR3nt: TGTGCCAGCAGCCCCGGGAGTAATGAAAAACTGTTTTTT; CDR3aa: CASSPGSNEKLFF; abundance: .; j_gene: TRBJ1-4; d_gene: .; v_gene: TRBV7-6; len: 13
CDR3nt: TGTGCCAGCATCGGACAGGACCAAGAGACCCAGTACTTC; CDR3aa: CASIGQDQETQYF; abundance: .; j_gene: TRBJ2-5; d_gene: TRBD1; v_gene: TRBV11-3; len: 13
CDR3nt: TGCAGTGCTAGAGATTCCCTGGGGGCCTTTTACGAGCAGTACTTC; CDR3aa: CSARDSLGAFYEQYF; abundance: .; j_gene: TRBJ2-7; d_gene: .; v_gene: TRBV20-1; len: 15
CDR3nt: TGCGCCAGCAGCGACCCGGGACTAGACACAGATACGCAGTATTTT; CDR3aa: CASSDPGLDTDTQYF; abundance: .; j_gene: TRBJ2-3; d_gene: TRBD2; v_gene: TRBV5-1; len: 15
CDR3nt: TGTGCCAGCAGTCCCAGTGATCCCACCGCCTATGGCTACACCTTC; CDR3aa: CASSPSDPTAYGYTF; abundance: .; j_gene: TRBJ1-2; d_gene: .; v_gene: TRBV28; len: 15
CDR3nt: TGTGCCAGCAGTTTTTTTGGTCTAGCGGGGGACTACGAGCAGTACTTC; CDR3aa: CASSFFGLAGDYEQYF; abundance: .; j_gene: TRBJ2-7; d_gene: TRBD2; v_gene: TRBV28; len: 16
CDR3nt: TGCAGTGCGCGCCCTTCGTCGGGACTAGCGGGAGGGGGGAATGAGCAGTTCTTC; CDR3aa: CSARPSSGLAGGGNEQFF; abundance: few; j_gene: TRBJ2-1; d_gene: TRBD2; v_gene: TRBV20-1; len: 18
CDR3nt: TGTGCCAGCAGCCCCCCCCCTGAACCGGGACAGCACTTTACTGGGGCCAACGTCCTGACTTTC; CDR3aa: CASSPPPEPGQHFTGANVLTF; abundance: once; j_gene: TRBJ2-6; d_gene: TRBD1; v_gene: TRBV3-1; len: 21
CDR3nt: TGTGCCAGCAGTGAATTCGGGGGCTCGGGCAGAGAGGACTCTGGGGCCAACGTCCTGACTTTC; CDR3aa: CASSEFGGSGREDSGANVLTF; abundance: .; j_gene: TRBJ2-6; d_gene: .; v_gene: TRBV25-1; len: 21
CDR3nt: TGTGCCAGCAGGTCCTCATGGGGGGCGCCCACAGATACGCAGTATTTT; CDR3aa: CASRSSWGAPTDTQYF; abundance: few; j_gene: TRBJ2-3; d_gene: .; v_gene: TRBV27; len: 16
CDR3nt: TGTGCCAGCAGTTCATTACCTCAGGGGGCCCATCGTCTGCTCTATGGCTACACCTTC; CDR3aa: CASSSLPQGAHRLLYGYTF; abundance: once; j_gene: TRBJ1-2; d_gene: TRBD1; v_gene: TRBV28; len: 19
CDR3nt: TGCAGCGTCATAGCGGGGGCCTACGAGCAGTACTTC; CDR3aa: CSVIAGAYEQYF; abundance: .; j_gene: TRBJ2-7; d_gene: TRBD2; v_gene: TRBV29-1; len: 12
CDR3nt: TGCAGCGCTGTAGGGGTCTCGTCAGGCTTCGATGAGCAGTTCTTC; CDR3aa: CSAVGVSSGFDEQFF; abundance: .; j_gene: TRBJ2-1; d_gene: .; v_gene: TRBV29-1; len: 15
CDR3nt: TGTGCCAGCAGCTCGTATCGGCTAGGAGCAGAGACCCAGTACTTC; CDR3aa: CASSSYRLGAETQYF; abundance: few; j_gene: TRBJ2-5; d_gene: .; v_gene: TRBV7-2; len: 15
CDR3nt: TGTGCCAGCGGTACAGGGTTTTTCGATGAGCAGTTCTTC; CDR3aa: CASGTGFFDEQFF; abundance: .; j_gene: TRBJ2-1; d_gene: .; v_gene: TRBV6-2/TRBV6-3; len: 13
CDR3nt: TGCAGTGCTCCGGGACTCCATGAAAACATTCAGTACTTC; CDR3aa: CSAPGLHENIQYF; abundance: few; j_gene: TRBJ2-4; d_gene: .; v_gene: TRBV20-1; len: 13
CDR3nt: TGCAGTGCTAGAGATGAGGAGGGGCTGTATAGCGGGGGGGCCGTAGAGACCCAGTACTTC; CDR3aa: CSARDEEGLYSGGAVETQYF; abundance: .; j_gene: TRBJ2-5; d_gene: TRBD2; v_gene: TRBV20-1; len: 20
CDR3nt: TGTGCCAGCAGCTTATTTGGGGGCTCTGGGGCCAACGTCCTGACTTTC; CDR3aa: CASSLFGGSGANVLTF; abundance: .; j_gene: TRBJ2-6; d_gene: .; v_gene: TRBV11-1; len: 16
CDR3nt: TGCAGCGTTGCACTGAACACTGAAGCTTTCTTT; CDR3aa: CSVALNTEAFF; abundance: .; j_gene: TRBJ1-1; d_gene: .; v_gene: TRBV29-1; len: 11
CDR3nt: TGCAGTGGACAGGACACCCGGCAAGAGACCCAGTACTTC; CDR3aa: CSGQDTRQETQYF; abundance: .; j_gene: TRBJ2-5; d_gene: .; v_gene: TRBV20-1; len: 13
CDR3nt: TGTGCCAGCAGCCCCTCTCGGGCCTACGAGCAGTTCTTC; CDR3aa: CASSPSRAYEQFF; abundance: .; j_gene: TRBJ2-1; d_gene: .; v_gene: TRBV12-3/TRBV12-4; len: 13
CDR3nt: TGTGCCACGCTAGCTAGGAGTGACGATGAGCAGTTCTTC; CDR3aa: CATLARSDDEQFF; abundance: .; j_gene: TRBJ2-1; d_gene: .; v_gene: TRBV10-3; len: 13
CDR3nt: TGTGCCAGCAGCTTAGCAGGGGCGAACACCGGGGAGCTGTTTTTT; CDR3aa: CASSLAGANTGELFF; abundance: .; j_gene: TRBJ2-2; d_gene: .; v_gene: TRBV7-2; len: 15
CDR3nt: TGCAGTGCTAGAGCAGTATGGACTAGCGGATCCACAGATACGCAGTATTTT; CDR3aa: CSARAVWTSGSTDTQYF; abundance: .; j_gene: TRBJ2-3; d_gene: TRBD2; v_gene: TRBV20-1; len: 17
CDR3nt: TGTGCCAGCAGCTTCTTGTTTCCAGACCAAGAGACCCAGTACTTC; CDR3aa: CASSFLFPDQETQYF; abundance: few; j_gene: TRBJ2-5; d_gene: .; v_gene: TRBV5-6; len: 15